The 2 T cell receptor beta chains below come from one sample, sequenced in a study of OX40 agonist ivuxolimab in advanced cancers. The library was prepared using the immunoSEQ multiplex PCR assay. Drawn from immuneACCESS, this table holds only the in-frame rearrangements with V and J called that TCRdb kept. Clones are partly lost; checked studies trace under half to an unresolved V gene and leave the rest unexplained. In all, the sample holds roughly 65,000 clones, and about 90% of those were seen once. Of the sample, 10% falls within the top ten clones. The material sequenced was CD4+ or CD8+ T cells sorted from blood, taken in a trial of the OX40 agonist ivuxolimab. Source of these receptors: an adult with an advanced solid tumor such as melanoma, head and neck, liver or kidney cancer.

The genes are TRBV6-6 and TRBJ2-7, with 7 nucleotides matching TRBD1. Germline CDR1 is MNHNY and CDR2 is SVGAGI (reference sequence). Trimming cost V 4 bases and J 5 bases; bases outside gene matches: 8. This CDR3 has 14 amino acids. CDR3: CASSWGTVHNEQYF. The CDR3 nucleotides are TGTGCCAGCAGTTGGGGGACAGTTCATAACGAGCAGTACTTC.

The chain uses TRBV28 and TRBJ2-2, with a possible D match to TRBD2 (5 bases). Germline V CDR1 and CDR2: MDHEN, SYDVKM. The ends were cut back, 10 bases at V and 2 bases at J, with 17 bases in the middle. The length of the CDR3 is 15 residues. The CDR3 DNA sequence: TGTGCCACTACCTACCTCGGGAAAAACACCGGGGAGCTGTTTTTT. Amino acids: CATTYLGKNTGELFF. The variable domain in full, with the rest retrieved from reference TRBV28 and TRBJ2-2, is DVKVTQSSRYLVKRTGEKVFLECVQDMDHENMFWYRQDPGLGLRLIYFSYDVKMKEKGDIPEGYSVSREKKERFSLILESASTNQTSMYLCATTYLGKNTGELFFGEGSRLTVL.